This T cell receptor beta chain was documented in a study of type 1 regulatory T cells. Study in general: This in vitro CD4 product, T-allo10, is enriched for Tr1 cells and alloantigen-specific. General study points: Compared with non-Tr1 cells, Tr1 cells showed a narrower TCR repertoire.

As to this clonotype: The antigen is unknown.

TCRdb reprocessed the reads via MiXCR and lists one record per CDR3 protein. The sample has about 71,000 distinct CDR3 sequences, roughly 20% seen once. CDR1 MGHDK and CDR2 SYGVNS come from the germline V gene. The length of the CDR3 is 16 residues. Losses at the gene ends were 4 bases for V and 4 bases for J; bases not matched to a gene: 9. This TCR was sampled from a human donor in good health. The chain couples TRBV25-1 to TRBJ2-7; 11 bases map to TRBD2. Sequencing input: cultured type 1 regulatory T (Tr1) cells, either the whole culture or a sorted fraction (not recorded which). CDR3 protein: CASSGPLAGAQYEQYF. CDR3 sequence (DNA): TGTGCCAGCAGTGGCCCACTAGCGGGGGCTCAATACGAGCAGTACTTC.